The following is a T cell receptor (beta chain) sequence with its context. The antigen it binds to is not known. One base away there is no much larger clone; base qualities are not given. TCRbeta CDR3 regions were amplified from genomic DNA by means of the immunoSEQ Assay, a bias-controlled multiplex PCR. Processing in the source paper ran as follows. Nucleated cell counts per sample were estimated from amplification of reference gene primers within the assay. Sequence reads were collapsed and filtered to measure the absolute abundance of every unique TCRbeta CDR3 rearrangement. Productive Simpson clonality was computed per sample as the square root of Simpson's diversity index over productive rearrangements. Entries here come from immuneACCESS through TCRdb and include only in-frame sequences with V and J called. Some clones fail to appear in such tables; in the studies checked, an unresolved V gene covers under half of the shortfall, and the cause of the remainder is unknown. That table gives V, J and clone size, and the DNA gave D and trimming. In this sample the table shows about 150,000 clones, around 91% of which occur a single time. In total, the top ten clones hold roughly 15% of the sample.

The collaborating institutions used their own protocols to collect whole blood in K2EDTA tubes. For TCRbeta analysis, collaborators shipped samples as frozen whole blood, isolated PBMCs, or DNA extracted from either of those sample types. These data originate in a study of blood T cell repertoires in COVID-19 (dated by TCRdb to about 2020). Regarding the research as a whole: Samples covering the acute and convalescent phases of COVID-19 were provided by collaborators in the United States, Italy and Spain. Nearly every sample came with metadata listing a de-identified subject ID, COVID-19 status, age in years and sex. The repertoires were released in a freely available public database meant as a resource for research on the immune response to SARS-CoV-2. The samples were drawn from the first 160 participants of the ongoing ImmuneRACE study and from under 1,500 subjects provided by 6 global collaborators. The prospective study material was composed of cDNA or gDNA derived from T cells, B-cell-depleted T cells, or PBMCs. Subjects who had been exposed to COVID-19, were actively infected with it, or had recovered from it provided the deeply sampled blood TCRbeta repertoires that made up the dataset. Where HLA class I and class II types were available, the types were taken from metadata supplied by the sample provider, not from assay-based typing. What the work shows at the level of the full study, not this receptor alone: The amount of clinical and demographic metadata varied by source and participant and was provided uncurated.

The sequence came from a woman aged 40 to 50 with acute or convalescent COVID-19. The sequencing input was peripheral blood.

The CDR3 protein: CASSQYRGGFDEQFF. The nucleotides are TGCGCCAGCAGCCAATACAGGGGTGGCTTTGATGAGCAGTTCTTC. The chain couples TRBV4-1 to TRBJ2-1; a stretch of 7 junction bases matches TRBD1. From the cysteine up to the phenylalanine, the CDR3 has a length of 15 residues. The sequence is cut down to CDR3 DNA, 45 bases in frame from base 1. At the junction V is shortened by 2 bases and J by 8 bases; bases outside the gene matches: 9. The germline V gene sets CDR1 to MGHRA and CDR2 to YSYEKL.